The 27 T cell receptor beta chains below were found in one sample sequenced in a study of shared clonotypes between healthy human individuals. The method was immunoSEQ multiplex PCR; TCRdb's version includes in-frame clones alone and lacks a portion of them. Of roughly 500,000 clones in the sample, around 80% were seen once. Sequenced: PBMCs. The receptors derive from a woman aged 35 to 49 in good health. Some clones in this sample may be carry-over from other donors' samples.

This clone was seen a few times. The rearrangement uses TRBV18 and TRBJ2-3; a weak D match, TRBD2 (6 bases). Trimming pared 0 bases from V and 5 bases from J, leaving 9 bases between. The germline V gene has CDR1 KGHSH and CDR2 LQKENI. This CDR3 is 14 amino acids long. This CDR3 reads CASSPPLGGDTQYF. The CDR3, as DNA: TGTGCCAGCTCACCACCGCTGGGAGGAGATACGCAGTATTTT.

The V and J genes are TRBV28 and TRBJ2-7; a weak D match, TRBD1 (6 bases). The CDR3 has 15 residues. The V gene's germline CDR1 is MDHEN and CDR2 SYDVKM. The V and J ends lost 4 bases and 4 bases respectively, with 17 bases between them. Here the CDR3 reads CASSSTPRTAYEQYF. For the CDR3, the DNA is TGTGCCAGCAGTTCCACCCCCCGGACAGCTTACGAGCAGTACTTC.

The CDR3: CASSWGLAGVETQYF. The CDR3 DNA reads TGTGCCAGCAGCTGGGGGCTAGCGGGAGTAGAGACCCAGTACTTC. V usage is TRBV5-4 and J usage is TRBJ2-5; TRBD2 aligns across 10 bases. The CDR3 has 15 amino acids. Germline assignment: CDR1 SGHNT and CDR2 YYREEE (reference sequence). The trim removed 3 bases at V and 4 bases at J, leaving 6 bases unmatched. Full variable domain (outside the CDR3, taken from reference TRBV5-4 and TRBJ2-5): ETGVTQSPTHLIKTRGQQVTLRCSSQSGHNTVSWYQQALGQGPQFIFQYYREEENGRGNFPPRFSGLQFPNYSSELNVNALELDDSALYLCASSWGLAGVETQYFGPGTRLLVL.

This chain links TRBV7-2 with TRBJ2-1, with D tentatively TRBD1 or TRBD2 (5 bases each). CDR1 is SGHTA, CDR2 FQGNSA, per germline. Deletions cut 5 bases from V and 13 bases from J, with 18 bases between. The CDR3 contains 13 residues. The CDR3 coding sequence is TGTGCCAGCAGCCCCGGAAGGGACCTTTCCCAGTTCTTC. This codes for CASSPGRDLSQFF. Together with reference TRBV7-2 and TRBJ2-1, the CDR3 gives the full variable domain: GAGVSQSPSNKVTEKGKDVELRCDPISGHTALYWYRQSLGQGLEFLIYFQGNSAPDKSGLPSDRFSAERTGGSVSTLTIQRTQQEDSAVYLCASSPGRDLSQFFGPGTRLTVL.

J is TRBJ2-6 and V is TRBV29-1; no reliable D call. This CDR3 is built from 14 residues. Germline-derived CDR1 and CDR2 are SQVTM and ANQGSEA. V was shortened by 4 bases and J by 1 base, with 8 bases between the two germline ends. The chain's CDR3 is CSVGGISGANVLTF. Written as DNA, the CDR3 is TGCAGCGTTGGGGGAATATCTGGGGCCAACGTCCTGACTTTC. Complete variable domain (other parts from reference TRBV29-1 and TRBJ2-6): SAVISQKPSRDICQRGTSLTIQCQVDSQVTMMFWYRQQPGQSLTLIATANQGSEATYESGFVIDKFPISRPNLTFSTLTVSNMSPEDSSIYLCSVGGISGANVLTFGAGSRLTVL.

The chain is built from TRBV7-9 and TRBJ2-1; 11 nucleotides match TRBD2. This CDR3 region has 15 residues. The germline V gene has CDR1 SEHNR and CDR2 FQNEAQ (reference sequence). After removal of 5 bases from V and 6 bases from J, the junction contained 6 bases not matched to a gene. This CDR3 reads CASSPTGLAGNEQFF. In DNA form, the CDR3 reads TGTGCCAGCAGCCCCACCGGACTAGCGGGCAATGAGCAGTTCTTC.

V is TRBV4-1 and J is TRBJ2-1; the D gene could be TRBD1 or TRBD2 (5 bases each). The CDR3 covers 16 residues. Germline CDR1 MGHRA, CDR2 YSYEKL. With 1 base removed from V and 2 bases from J, the gap between germline ends came to 12 bases. CDR3 coding DNA: TGCGCCAGCAGCCAAGCTTTAAGGGGAGCCTACAATGAGCAGTTCTTC. This encodes CASSQALRGAYNEQFF.

This chain joins TRBV6-5 and TRBJ2-1; 8 nucleotides line up with TRBD2. CDR3 length: 16 amino acids. Germline V CDR1 and CDR2: MNHEY, SVGAGI. V trimming: 0 bases; J trimming: 0 bases; junction bases outside the gene matches: 1. CDR3 loop: CASSYSSGSSYNEQFF. The CDR3 DNA is TGTGCCAGCAGTTACTCGAGCGGGAGCTCCTACAATGAGCAGTTCTTC.

The chain uses TRBV2 and TRBJ1-5; no reliable D call. V lost 7 bases and J lost 4, with 14 bases in between. Germline CDR1 reads SNHLY; CDR2 reads FYNNEI. CDR3 size: 14 residues. The DNA for the CDR3 is TGTGCCAGCACCTTATCCCCCCCTAATCAGCCCCAGCATTTT. This sequence encodes CASTLSPPNQPQHF.

The J gene is TRBJ2-1, the V gene TRBV9, with D maybe TRBD2 (5 bases). Germline loops: CDR1 SGDLS, CDR2 YYNGEE. V was shortened by 0 bases and J by 11 bases, with 12 bases between the two germline ends. This CDR3 comprises 13 residues. This chain's CDR3 is CASSVGWSGKQFF. The CDR3, as DNA: TGTGCCAGCAGCGTAGGTTGGAGCGGAAAGCAGTTCTTC.

The chain uses TRBV5-1 and TRBJ2-7, with D uncertain. Trimming left V 0 bases short and J 5 bases short, with 15 bases between. CDR3 length equals 15 residues. Germline values: CDR1 SGHRS, CDR2 YFSETQ. The CDR3, as DNA: TGCGCCAGCAGCTTGGGGCCCACCTCAGGCCACGAGCAGTACTTC. It is translated as CASSLGPTSGHEQYF.

V gene TRBV28 combines with J gene TRBJ2-3; 7 bases map to TRBD2. CDR1 MDHEN and CDR2 SYDVKM come from the germline V gene. J lost 0 bases, V lost 2 bases, and 2 bases had no gene match. The CDR3 has 15 residues. In DNA, the CDR3 is TGTGCCAGCAGTTTAGCGGGAGAAAGCACAGATACGCAGTATTTT. Protein sequence: CASSLAGESTDTQYF.

CDR3 bases: TGTGCCAGCAGCTTAAGCAGGATCCCTTCATTATCAATCAATCAGCCCCAGCATTTT. It yields the protein CASSLSRIPSLSINQPQHF. The chain combines TRBV12-1 with TRBJ1-5; the DNA was not used to check the table's D call, TRBD1. TRBV12-1 is deemed a pseudogene. CDR3 length: 19 residues.

This clone has a single count. V is TRBV7-9 and J is TRBJ2-5, with TRBD2 identical over 15 bases. Unmatched junction bases numbered 5, after V lost 1 base and J lost 5 bases. In germline, CDR1 is SEHNR, CDR2 FQNEAQ (reference sequence). CDR3 length: 17 amino acids. The DNA for the CDR3 is TGTGCCAGCAGCTTAGGACTGGGACTAGCGGGAGGTGAGACCCAGTACTTC. Protein: CASSLGLGLAGGETQYF.

The chain has TRBV10-2 and TRBJ1-5; perhaps TRBD1 as D (5 bases). Trimming stripped 5 bases from V and 4 bases from J, with 9 bases between. This CDR3 spans 13 amino acids. Germline V lookup: CDR1 WSHSY, CDR2 SAAADI. Here the CDR3 DNA reads TGCGCCAGCAGTCTGGCAGGGAATCAGCCCCAGCATTTT. Amino acid sequence: CASSLAGNQPQHF.

This chain uses TRBV2 with TRBJ1-4, with D tentatively TRBD1 (6 bases). The germline gives CDR1 SNHLY, CDR2 FYNNEI. V lost 3 bases, J lost 3 bases, and 8 bases lay in between. This CDR3 spans 14 amino acids. CDR3 protein: CASSESGANEKLFF. The CDR3 DNA sequence: TGTGCCAGCAGTGAGTCAGGGGCTAATGAAAAACTGTTTTTT.

The chain couples TRBV6-5 to TRBJ2-2; D not resolved. This CDR3 comprises 12 residues. CDR1 and CDR2 from the germline V gene are MNHEY and SVGAGI. The germline V and J ends were trimmed by 8 bases and 5 bases, with 9 bases remaining between them. The CDR3 region has the DNA TGTGCCAGCGCTATTGGAACCGGGGAGCTGTTTTTT. Translating gives CASAIGTGELFF.

The rearrangement joins TRBV2 to TRBJ2-7; the match to TRBD2 covers 12 bases. J lost 5 bases, V lost 4 bases, and 6 bases had no gene match. Germline lookup yields CDR1 SNHLY and CDR2 FYNNEI. CDR3 length equals 15 residues. The CDR3 protein is CASSARLAGEDEQYF. The CDR3 nucleotides read TGTGCCAGCAGTGCTAGACTAGCGGGAGAGGACGAGCAGTACTTC.

Turning to this clone: Relative to the germline gene, one junction end is altered; a read error may explain this. The chain combines TRBV15 with TRBJ2-5; D is undetermined. This CDR3 comprises 15 residues. Germline CDR1 LNHNV, CDR2 YYDKDF (reference sequence). Written as DNA, the CDR3 is TGTGCCGCCAGCAGAACCGGGCCAGAGGCGCAGACCCAGTACTTC. As protein: CAASRTGPEAQTQYF.

The chain recombines TRBV5-6 with TRBJ2-5; a possible D gene is TRBD1 (6 bases). Germline V lookup: CDR1 SGHDT, CDR2 YYEEEE. With 1 base removed from V and 5 bases from J, the gap between germline ends came to 9 bases. CDR3 size: 13 residues. The DNA for the CDR3 is TGTGCCAGCAGCTTGTCAGGGGCCGAGACCCAGTACTTC. Translating gives CASSLSGAETQYF.

J is TRBJ2-5 and V is TRBV18; 14 bases match TRBD2. V was pared by 5 bases and J by 2 bases, with 1 base of the junction left unmatched. The CDR3 has 15 residues. Germline CDR1 is KGHSH and CDR2 is LQKENI. CDR3 nucleotides: TGTGCCAGCTCAGGACTAGCGGGGGGACAAGAGACCCAGTACTTC. Residues: CASSGLAGGQETQYF. Filled out from reference TRBV18 and TRBJ2-5, the complete variable domain reads NAGVMQNPRHLVRRRGQEARLRCSPMKGHSHVYWYRQLPEEGLKFMVYLQKENIIDESGMPKERFSAEFPKEGPSILRIQQVVRGDSAAYFCASSGLAGGQETQYFGPGTRLLVL.

Note on this clone: Just one base apart from a much larger clone, this may be a read error. Other nucleotide sequences from this sample produce the same CDR3. The genes are TRBV10-3 and TRBJ1-1, with unresolved D. Germline lookup yields CDR1 ENHRY and CDR2 SYGVKD. Trimming stripped 3 bases from V and 5 bases from J, with 22 bases between. This CDR3 spans 17 amino acids. The CDR3 region has the DNA TGTGCCATCAGTGACCCCGGGGTCAACCCTTTAGGAACTGAAGCTTTCTTT. Its protein is CAISDPGVNPLGTEAFF.

The chain links TRBV28 to TRBJ2-7; TRBD1 is a possible D gene (6 bases). CDR1 is MDHEN, CDR2 SYDVKM, per germline. V lost 0 bases and J 3 bases, leaving 9 bases between the germline ends. This CDR3 has 14 amino acids. In DNA form, the CDR3 reads TGTGCCAGCAGTTTATGGGGGGCGGACTACGAGCAGTACTTC. Translation gives CASSLWGADYEQYF. Complete variable domain (other parts from reference TRBV28 and TRBJ2-7): DVKVTQSSRYLVKRTGEKVFLECVQDMDHENMFWYRQDPGLGLRLIYFSYDVKMKEKGDIPEGYSVSREKKERFSLILESASTNQTSMYLCASSLWGADYEQYFGPGTRLTVT.

Only one count was recorded for this clone. The chain recombines TRBV7-3 with TRBJ2-2, with TRBD1 identical over 8 bases. The CDR3 is 15 amino acids. Unmatched junction bases numbered 3, after V lost 3 bases and J lost 3 bases. The V gene's germline CDR1 is SGHTA and CDR2 FQGTGA. This CDR3 is CASSLQGADTGELFF. The DNA of the CDR3 is TGTGCCAGCAGCTTGCAGGGGGCCGACACCGGGGAGCTGTTTTTT.

The V and J genes are TRBV2 and TRBJ1-4, with D uncertain. From germline, CDR1 is SNHLY and CDR2 FYNNEI. V dropped 4 bases and J dropped 10 bases, with 19 bases sitting between them. The length of the CDR3 is 15 residues. CDR3 bases: TGTGCCAGCAGTGGGGAAGGTGGCTCCGTAGGAAAACTGTTTTTT. It encodes CASSGEGGSVGKLFF.

V and J are TRBV4-3 and TRBJ2-7, with D perhaps matching TRBD2 (6 bases). This CDR3 is built from 17 residues. The V gene's germline CDR1 is LGHNA and CDR2 YSLEER. V was trimmed by 0 bases and J by 6 bases, leaving 21 bases between them. The CDR3 nucleotides read TGCGCCAGCAGCCAAGATTGGGTAGGGCGGGATGGGGCCGAGCAGTACTTC. It codes for CASSQDWVGRDGAEQYF.

This chain uses TRBV4-2 with TRBJ2-7, with TRBD1 matching 9 bases. V lost 4 bases to trimming and J lost 5 bases; unmatched junction nucleotides: 6. CDR1 is LGHNA, CDR2 YNFKEQ, per germline. The CDR3 is 14 residues long. CDR3 loop: CASSLRDRDDEQYF. The CDR3, as DNA: TGTGCCAGCAGCCTCCGGGACAGGGACGACGAGCAGTACTTC.